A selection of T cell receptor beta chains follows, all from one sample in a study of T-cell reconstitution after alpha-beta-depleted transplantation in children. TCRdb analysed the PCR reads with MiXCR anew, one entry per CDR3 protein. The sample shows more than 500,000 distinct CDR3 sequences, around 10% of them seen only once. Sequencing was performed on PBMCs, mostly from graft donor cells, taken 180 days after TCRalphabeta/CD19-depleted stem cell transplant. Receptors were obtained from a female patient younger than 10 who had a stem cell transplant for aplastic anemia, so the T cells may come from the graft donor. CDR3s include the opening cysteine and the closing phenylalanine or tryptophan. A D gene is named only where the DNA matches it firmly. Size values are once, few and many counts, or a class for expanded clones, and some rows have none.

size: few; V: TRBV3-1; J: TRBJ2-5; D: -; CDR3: CASSPVGAGPSGTQYF; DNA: TGTGCCAGCAGCCCAGTGGGTGCGGGTCCGTCGGGGACCCAGTACTTC
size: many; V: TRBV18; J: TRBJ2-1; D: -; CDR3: CASSPSRGNEQFF; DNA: TGTGCCAGCTCACCATCCAGGGGCAATGAGCAGTTCTTC
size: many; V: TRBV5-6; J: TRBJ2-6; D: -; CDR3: CASSATRMDGANVLTF; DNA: TGTGCCAGCAGCGCAACCAGGATGGATGGGGCCAACGTCCTGACTTTC
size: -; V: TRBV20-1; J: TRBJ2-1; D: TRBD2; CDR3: CSAPVLASSGPYNEQFF; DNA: TGCAGTGCTCCAGTGCTAGCTTCTAGCGGCCCCTACAATGAGCAGTTCTTC
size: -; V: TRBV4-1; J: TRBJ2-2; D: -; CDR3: CASSYDSLENTGELFF; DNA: TGCGCCAGCAGTTACGACTCACTTGAGAACACCGGGGAGCTGTTTTTT
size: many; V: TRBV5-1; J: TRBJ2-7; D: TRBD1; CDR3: CASSMTGAYEQYF; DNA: TGCGCCAGCAGTATGACAGGGGCCTACGAGCAGTACTTC
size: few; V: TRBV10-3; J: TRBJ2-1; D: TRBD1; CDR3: CAISVGTGAYNEQFF; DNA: TGTGCCATCAGTGTTGGGACAGGGGCGTACAATGAGCAGTTCTTC
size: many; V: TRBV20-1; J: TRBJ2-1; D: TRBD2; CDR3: CSAATSGRINNEQFF; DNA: TGCAGTGCTGCAACTAGCGGGAGGATCAACAATGAGCAGTTCTTC
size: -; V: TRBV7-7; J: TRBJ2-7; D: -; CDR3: CASSLWPGKSYEQYF; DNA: TGTGCCAGCAGCTTATGGCCAGGGAAGTCCTACGAGCAGTACTTC
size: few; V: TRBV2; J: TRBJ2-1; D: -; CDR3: CASSERGGGGTEFF; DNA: TGTGCCAGCAGTGAGAGAGGGGGGGGTGGTACGGAGTTCTTC
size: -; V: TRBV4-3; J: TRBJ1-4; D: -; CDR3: CASSPFEDTGQNEELFF; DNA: TGCGCCAGCAGCCCCTTCGAGGACACCGGACAGAATGAAGAACTGTTTTTT
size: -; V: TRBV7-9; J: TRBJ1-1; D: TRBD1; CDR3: CASTRQGPNTEAFF; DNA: TGTGCCAGCACCCGACAGGGACCGAACACTGAAGCTTTCTTT
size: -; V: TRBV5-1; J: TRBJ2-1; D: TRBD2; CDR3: CASSLDGSGRYNEQFF; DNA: TGCGCCAGCAGCTTGGATGGTAGCGGGAGGTACAATGAGCAGTTCTTC
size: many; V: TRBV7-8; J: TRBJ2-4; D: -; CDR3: CASSLVFTGRIAKNIQYF; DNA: TGTGCCAGCAGCTTAGTGTTTACAGGCCGCATAGCCAAAAACATTCAGTACTTC
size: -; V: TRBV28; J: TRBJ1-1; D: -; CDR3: CASSLWGRPNTEAFF; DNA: TGTGCCAGCAGTTTATGGGGACGGCCGAACACTGAAGCTTTCTTT
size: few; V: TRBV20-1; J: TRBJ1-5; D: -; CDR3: CSARIGGGNQPQHF; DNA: TGCAGTGCTAGAATCGGGGGGGGCAATCAGCCCCAGCATTTT
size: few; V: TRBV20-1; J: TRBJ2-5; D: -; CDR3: CSATVDSETQYF; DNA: TGCAGTGCAACAGTCGATAGCGAGACCCAGTACTTC
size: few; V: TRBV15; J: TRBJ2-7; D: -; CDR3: CATSSDRRVEQYF; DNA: TGTGCCACCAGCAGTGACCGTCGGGTGGAGCAGTACTTC
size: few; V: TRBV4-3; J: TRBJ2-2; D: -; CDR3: CASSRHPDRELFF; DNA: TGCGCCAGCAGCCGACACCCAGACAGGGAGCTGTTTTTT
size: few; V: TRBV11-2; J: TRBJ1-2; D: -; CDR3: CASSLQGVGYTF; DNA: TGTGCCAGCAGCTTACAAGGGGTCGGCTACACCTTC
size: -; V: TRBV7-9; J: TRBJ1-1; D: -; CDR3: CASSLARAPNTEAFF; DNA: TGTGCCAGCAGCTTAGCCCGGGCCCCGAACACTGAAGCTTTCTTT
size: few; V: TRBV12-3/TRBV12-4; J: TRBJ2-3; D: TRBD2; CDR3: CASRGWGTSGSTDTQYF; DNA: TGTGCCAGCAGAGGGTGGGGGACTAGCGGTAGCACAGATACGCAGTATTTT
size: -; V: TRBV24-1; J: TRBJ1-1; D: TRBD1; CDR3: CATSDRTGTEAFF; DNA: TGTGCCACCAGTGACAGGACAGGGACTGAAGCTTTCTTT
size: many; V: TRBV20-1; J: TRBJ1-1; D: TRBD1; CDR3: CSAKTGVNTEAFF; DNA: TGCAGTGCCAAGACAGGGGTGAACACTGAAGCTTTCTTT
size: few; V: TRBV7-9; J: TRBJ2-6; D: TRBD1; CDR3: CASSSPGQTTGANVLTF; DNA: TGTGCCAGCAGCTCTCCGGGACAGACAACTGGGGCCAACGTCCTGACTTTC
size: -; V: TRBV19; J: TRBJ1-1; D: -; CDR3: CASSTAGRRAPPNTEAFF; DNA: TGTGCCAGTAGTACCGCAGGTAGGAGGGCCCCACCCAACACTGAAGCTTTCTTT
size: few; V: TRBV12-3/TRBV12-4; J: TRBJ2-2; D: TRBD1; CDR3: CASSLDSLSWTGNTGELFF; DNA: TGTGCCAGCAGTTTGGATTCCCTATCGTGGACAGGGAACACCGGGGAGCTGTTTTTT
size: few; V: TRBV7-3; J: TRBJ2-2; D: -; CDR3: CASSPALAAGELFF; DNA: TGTGCCAGCAGCCCCGCCTTGGCCGCCGGGGAGCTGTTTTTT
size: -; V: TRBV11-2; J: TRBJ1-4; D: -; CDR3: CASSQRPGGGGKLFF; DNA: TGTGCCAGCAGTCAAAGGCCGGGGGGAGGCGGAAAACTGTTTTTT
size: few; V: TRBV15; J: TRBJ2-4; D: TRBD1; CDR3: CATSTGTGLAKNIQYF; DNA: TGTGCCACCAGCACCGGGACAGGCCTAGCCAAAAACATTCAGTACTTC
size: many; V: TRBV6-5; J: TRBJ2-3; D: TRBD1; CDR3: CASSYSNLAGGPTDTQYF; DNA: TGTGCCAGCAGTTACTCGAACTTGGCAGGGGGCCCCACAGATACGCAGTATTTT
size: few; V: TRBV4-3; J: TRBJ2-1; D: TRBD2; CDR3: CASSRAAGGYVEQFF; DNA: TGCGCCAGCAGCCGAGCAGCGGGAGGGTATGTTGAGCAGTTCTTC
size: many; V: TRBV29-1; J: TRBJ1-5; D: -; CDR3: CSVLLGDGALPQHF; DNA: TGCAGCGTGCTGCTGGGGGATGGGGCGCTGCCCCAGCATTTT
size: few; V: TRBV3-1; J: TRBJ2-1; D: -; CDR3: CASSQDPASGLNEQFF; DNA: TGTGCCAGCAGCCAAGATCCCGCTAGTGGGCTCAATGAGCAGTTCTTC
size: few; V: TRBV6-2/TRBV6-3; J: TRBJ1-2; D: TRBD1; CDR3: CASSYPGTGVPGYTF; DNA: TGTGCCAGCAGTTACCCCGGGACAGGGGTTCCTGGCTACACCTTC
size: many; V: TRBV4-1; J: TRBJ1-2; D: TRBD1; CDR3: CASSQDPGTGSPGYTF; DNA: TGCGCCAGCAGCCAAGATCCCGGGACAGGGTCTCCTGGCTACACCTTC
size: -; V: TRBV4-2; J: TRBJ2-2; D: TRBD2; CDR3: CASSPPLAGVSTGELFF; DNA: TGTGCCAGCAGCCCCCCACTAGCGGGAGTAAGCACCGGGGAGCTGTTTTTT
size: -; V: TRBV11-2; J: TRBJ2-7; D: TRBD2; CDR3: CASSYLAGEYEQYF; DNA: TGTGCCAGCAGCTATCTAGCGGGAGAGTACGAGCAGTACTTC
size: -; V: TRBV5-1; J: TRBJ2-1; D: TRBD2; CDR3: CASSSGSGAYNEQFF; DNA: TGCGCCAGCAGCTCGGGCAGCGGGGCCTACAATGAGCAGTTCTTC
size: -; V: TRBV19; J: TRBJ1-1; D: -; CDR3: CASSISGLGEAFF; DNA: TGTGCCAGTAGTATCTCAGGGCTAGGTGAAGCTTTCTTT
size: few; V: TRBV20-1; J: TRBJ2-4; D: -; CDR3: CSKHGVPQAKNIQYF; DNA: TGCAGTAAACACGGGGTCCCCCAAGCCAAAAACATTCAGTACTTC
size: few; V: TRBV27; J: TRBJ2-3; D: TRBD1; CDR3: CASTSGTGPTGTQYF; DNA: TGTGCCAGCACCTCCGGGACAGGGCCGACCGGTACGCAGTATTTT
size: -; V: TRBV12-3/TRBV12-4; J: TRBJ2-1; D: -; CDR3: CASTFARQADSYNEQFF; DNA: TGTGCCAGCACTTTTGCCCGACAGGCCGACTCCTACAATGAGCAGTTCTTC
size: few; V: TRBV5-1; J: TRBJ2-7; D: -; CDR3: CASSLGAAEQYF; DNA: TGCGCCAGCAGCTTGGGAGCGGCCGAGCAGTACTTC
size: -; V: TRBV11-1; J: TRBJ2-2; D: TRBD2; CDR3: CASSYQWDYRGITGELFF; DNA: TGTGCCAGCAGCTACCAGTGGGACTACCGCGGGATCACCGGGGAGCTGTTTTTT
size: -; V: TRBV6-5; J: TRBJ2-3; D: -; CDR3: CASSYLPTTGDGITDTQYF; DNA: TGTGCCAGCAGTTACCTCCCTACCACCGGGGACGGAATCACAGATACGCAGTATTTT
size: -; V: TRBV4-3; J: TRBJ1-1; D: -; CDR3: CASSQESYPVQGNTEAFF; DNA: TGCGCCAGCAGCCAAGAAAGCTACCCGGTACAGGGGAACACTGAAGCTTTCTTT
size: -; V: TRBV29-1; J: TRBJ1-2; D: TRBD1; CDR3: CSVVPRTGVNYGYTF; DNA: TGCAGCGTTGTGCCCAGGACAGGTGTTAACTATGGCTACACCTTC